These T cell receptor beta chains were read from a single sample in a study of T cell responses to AZD1222 COVID-19 vaccine. Data came from immunoSEQ multiplex PCR; TCRdb stores just in-frame clones and leaves some out. The sample holds roughly 120,000 clones, around 90% seen once. The source material was peripheral blood, sampled on day 0 of AZD1222 vaccination. These receptors came from an adult in good health. The CDR3 runs from the conserved cysteine through the conserved F or W.

J: TRBJ2-7; V: TRBV28; CDR3: CASSNNRFSYEQYF
J: TRBJ1-1; V: TRBV28; CDR3: CASSSGGFNTEAFF
J: TRBJ2-7; V: TRBV5-4; CDR3: CASSPSGRRYEQYF
J: TRBJ1-1; V: TRBV2; CDR3: CASGGRGWSTEAFF
J: TRBJ2-3; V: TRBV9; CDR3: CASSVDSTDTQYF
J: TRBJ2-1; V: TRBV3-1/TRBV3-2; CDR3: CASSPSSGRANEQFF
J: TRBJ2-7; V: TRBV11-2; CDR3: CASSPLGLEQYF
J: TRBJ1-6; V: TRBV6-4; CDR3: CASSGDGFGSPLHF
J: TRBJ1-1; V: TRBV27; CDR3: CASSLSSPGPTRGAFF
J: TRBJ2-7; V: TRBV27; CDR3: CASSLPGLAAYEQYF
J: TRBJ1-2; V: TRBV27; CDR3: CASSPSWRGDGYTF
J: TRBJ2-1; V: TRBV11-2; CDR3: CASSLQRLYSYNEQFF
J: TRBJ1-2; V: TRBV10-3; CDR3: CAISEGGYGYTF
J: TRBJ1-4; V: TRBV6-5; CDR3: CASSLGPLGEKLFF
J: TRBJ1-1; V: TRBV19; CDR3: CATRAEMNTEAFF
J: TRBJ2-7; V: TRBV5-1; CDR3: CASSLAGTVGNEQYF
J: TRBJ1-4; V: TRBV20-1; CDR3: CSAITRDKVFF
J: TRBJ1-6; V: TRBV7-2; CDR3: CASRQGSIDNSPLHF
J: TRBJ2-2; V: TRBV4-1; CDR3: CASSQDHGTGLIGELFF
J: TRBJ1-1; V: TRBV29-1; CDR3: CSVGGQGGSTEAFF
J: TRBJ1-1; V: TRBV7-9; CDR3: CASSPPGTGNTEAFF
J: TRBJ1-6; V: TRBV19; CDR3: CASRETGDSPLHF
J: TRBJ2-2; V: TRBV7-3; CDR3: CASSQQGTTGELFF
J: TRBJ2-1; V: TRBV28; CDR3: CASSVQGLYNEQFF
J: TRBJ2-1; V: TRBV28; CDR3: CATTSPRPDTYNEQFF